This T cell receptor beta chain was found in a study of shared clonotypes between healthy human individuals. Across the study: For every donor, three CD4 naive, three CD4 memory, two CD8 naive and one CD8 memory plates were used.

Generated by immunoSEQ multiplex PCR, the TCRdb table keeps only in-frame clones and is missing some. Of approximately 2.3 million clones detected, approximately 93% appear once; the ten largest clones hold 0.35% to 0.5%. Germline assignment: CDR1 MDHEN and CDR2 SYDVKM. The CDR3 is 11 residues long. V shed 2 bases and J shed 7 bases, with 6 bases lying between them. Study-level results: It was anticipated that sequencing depth would influence how many clonotypes donors shared. The donor pool, a small one, limited the genetic and exposure-history diversity represented.

Of note for this clone: Its antigen is unknown. This specimen includes other DNA sequences encoding the same CDR3.

This chain joins TRBV28 and TRBJ2-7, with no clear D. This receptor was obtained from a man younger than 35 in good health. Some clones in this sample may be carry-over from other donors' samples. The sequenced sample consisted of naive CD4+ T cells from PBMCs. Stated subset: CD45RA+ positively selected. The CDR3 sequence: CASSLMREQYF. DNA of the CDR3: TGTGCCAGCAGTTTAATGAGGGAGCAGTACTTC.